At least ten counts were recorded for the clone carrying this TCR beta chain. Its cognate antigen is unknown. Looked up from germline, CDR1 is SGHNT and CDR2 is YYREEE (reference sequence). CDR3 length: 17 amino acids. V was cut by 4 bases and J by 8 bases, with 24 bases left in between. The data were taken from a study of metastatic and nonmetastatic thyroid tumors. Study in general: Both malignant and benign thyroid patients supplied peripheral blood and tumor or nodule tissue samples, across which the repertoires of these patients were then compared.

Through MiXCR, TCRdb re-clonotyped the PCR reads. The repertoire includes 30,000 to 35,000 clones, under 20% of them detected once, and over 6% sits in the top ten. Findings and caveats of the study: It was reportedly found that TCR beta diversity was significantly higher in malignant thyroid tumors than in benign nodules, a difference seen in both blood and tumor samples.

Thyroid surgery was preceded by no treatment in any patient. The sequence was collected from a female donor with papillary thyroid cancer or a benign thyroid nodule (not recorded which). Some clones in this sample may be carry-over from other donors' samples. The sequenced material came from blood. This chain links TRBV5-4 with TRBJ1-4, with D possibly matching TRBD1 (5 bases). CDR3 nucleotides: TGTGCCAGCAGCCCGGCGGGGAACTTAGGGGCAGGGGAAAAACTGTTTTTT. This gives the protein CASSPAGNLGAGEKLFF.